The following is a TCR beta chain sequence with its context. Only in-frame clones appear in the TCRdb table, and some are missing; sequencing was by immunoSEQ multiplex PCR. The repertoire includes some 150,000 clones, roughly 80% of them detected once, and approximately 8.4% sits in the top ten. This sample was included in a study of blood T cell repertoires in COVID-19. This CDR3 region has 14 residues. Germline values: CDR1 SGHKS, CDR2 YYEKEE (reference sequence). With V trimmed by 4 bases and J by 15 bases, 11 bases remained unmatched. Sequenced sample: PBMCs or T cells enriched from blood (not recorded which). The chain links TRBV5-5 to TRBJ2-4; TRBD1 matches at 12 bases. This receptor was taken from a man in his fifties who had recovered from COVID-19. The CDR3, as DNA: TGTGCCAGCAGCCTCGGGACAGGGGGCGGGAGTCGGTACTTC. This gives the protein CASSLGTGGGSRYF.